The rows below give T cell receptor beta chains drawn from one sample of a study of shared T cell receptors in the human thymus. The data were produced by immunoSEQ multiplex PCR, yet TCRdb's version contains in-frame clones alone and is incomplete. The sample holds 700,000 or so clones, 70% to 90% seen once. This sample was also put to use in a study of human thymus T cells.

The sample comprised thymocytes. The origin of the receptors is a girl less than two years old with a congenital heart defect. CDR3s leave out the opening cysteine and the closing phenylalanine or tryptophan.

>TRBJ2-1|TRBV2
ASSELRGFLGSYNEQF
>TRBJ2-7|TRBV7-2
ASSLVFRGQSSYEQY
>TRBJ2-1|TRBV30
AWSVLGRDSRI
>TRBJ1-6|TRBV4-3
ASSLDRGPSPLH
>TRBJ2-5|TRBV28
ASSSYGDRERETQY
>TRBJ1-1|TRBV7-2
ASSSHAEAF
>TRBJ2-5|TRBV6-1
ASSRDSTAVGTQY
>TRBJ2-2|TRBV7-9
ASTPRGAGGTGELF
>TRBJ2-5|TRBV7-9
ASSLGTSGGAATQY
>TRBJ1-4|TRBV7-9
ASSLDGKEKLF
>TRBJ1-1|TRBV9
ASSPQAENTEAF
>TRBJ1-1|TRBV11-2
ASSPPGGRVEAF
>TRBJ1-1|TRBV6-5
ASSYPVRQEVTEAF
>TRBJ2-2|TRBV6-6
ASRDRSPGELF
>TRBJ1-2|TRBV28
ASSHSVNGYT
>TRBJ2-1|TRBV7-9
ASSVFRGGRWDEQF
>TRBJ1-6|TRBV7-2
ASSLRWGRHSPLH
>TRBJ1-1|TRBV2
ASSGGVERPCWDTGTEAF
>TRBJ1-2|TRBV6-4
ASSLTARTAESNYGYT
>TRBJ1-1|TRBV28
ASSRRIPGPNTEAF
>TRBJ1-3|TRBV29-1
SAYDRAGNTIY
>TRBJ2-7|TRBV28
ASSPRTGGSYEQY
>TRBJ1-1|TRBV19
ASSIDDTIMNTEAF
>TRBJ1-4|TRBV27
ASSPSRSHRRRSGNEKLF
>TRBJ1-2|TRBV12-5
ASGLVVGQGLGYGYT
>TRBJ2-5|TRBV9
ASSLGHFNRETQY
>TRBJ2-1|TRBV6-1
ASSEFGGDEQF
>TRBJ2-5|TRBV9
ASSVDFSGSETQY
>TRBJ1-1|TRBV5-1
ASSLVGEVGTEAF
>TRBJ1-6|TRBV6-6
ASSYEGGRDSPLH
>TRBJ2-5|TRBV6-4
ASSPELSYHQETQY
>TRBJ1-1|TRBV5-8
ASSLPRLSGWVTEAF
>TRBJ2-3|TRBV5-1
ASSPSVSSTDTQY
>TRBJ1-5|TRBV6-1
ASSEWDRECGGNQPQH
>TRBJ1-2|TRBV5-4
ASSLAKPDRTNYGYT
>TRBJ2-1|TRBV7-3
ASSLRARERAHNEQF
>TRBJ1-5|TRBV6-1
ASSEQGHHSNQPQH
>TRBJ1-2|TRBV9
ASSVWDRGTYGYT
>TRBJ2-1|TRBV7-9
ASSLMGEEGGNEQF
>TRBJ1-2|TRBV21-1
ASSSPTQGYYGYT